The T cell receptor beta chain under discussion was sequenced for a study of T cell repertoires in cytomegalovirus infection. Study as a whole: Recently identified HLA-C-restricted CMV epitopes were used, and well-studied HLA-B-restricted CMV epitopes were used as well. Public TCR beta signatures provided an indication of both CMV infection and a matching HLA type.

TCRdb called the reads again in MiXCR, with one record for every CDR3 protein. The sample lists approximately 470,000 distinct CDR3 sequences; about two fifths were seen once. Germline assignment: CDR1 MDHEN and CDR2 SYDVKM. This CDR3 spans 14 amino acids. V trimming: 7 bases; J trimming: 3 bases; junction bases outside the gene matches: 4. The study's findings and limits: The ex vivo response was dominated by HLA-C-restricted CMV-specific TCR beta clonotypes. Summed frequency of shared TCR beta families picked out CMV carriers who also had the relevant HLA.

As concerns this clonotype: Its antigen is still unknown.

The V and J genes are TRBV28 and TRBJ2-5, with TRBD2 matching over 11 bases. Sequences were derived from cultured PBMCs, sampled from culture after CMV antigen stimulation. The TCR sequence derives from a human donor in good health (CMV status not recorded). Some clones in this sample may be carry-over from other donors' samples. The CDR3 spells CASISGGEKETQYF. As DNA, the CDR3 is TGTGCCAGCATTAGCGGGGGGGAAAAAGAGACCCAGTACTTC.